This T cell receptor beta chain derives from a study of T cell responses to AZD1222 COVID-19 vaccine. Germline-derived CDR1 and CDR2 are SNHLY and FYNNEI. The length of the CDR3 is 16 residues. With 6 bases clipped from V and 2 bases from J, the junction kept 9 bases outside the gene matches. Only in-frame clones appear in the TCRdb table, and some are missing; sequencing was by immunoSEQ multiplex PCR. This sample yields 130,000 to 150,000 clones, of which about 92% are seen a single time; approximately 2.1% belongs to the top ten. The sequence derives from an adult in good health. The rearrangement links TRBV2 to TRBJ2-7; 11 bases are a match to TRBD1. Sequencing used peripheral blood, obtained on day 0 of AZD1222 vaccination. CDR3 sequence reads: CASSSQPGQGAYEQYF. For the CDR3, the DNA is TGTGCCAGCAGCTCACAACCGGGACAGGGGGCCTACGAGCAGTACTTC.